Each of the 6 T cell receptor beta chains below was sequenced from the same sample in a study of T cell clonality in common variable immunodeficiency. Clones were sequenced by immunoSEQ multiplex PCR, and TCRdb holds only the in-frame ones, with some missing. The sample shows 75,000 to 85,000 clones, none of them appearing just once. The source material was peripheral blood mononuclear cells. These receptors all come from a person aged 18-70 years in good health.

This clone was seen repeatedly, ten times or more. The part of the CDR3 DNA that was read is TGTGCCAGCAGTCGGACTATCTTTTACAATGAG. Translated: CASSRTIFYNE. The full-length CDR3 reads as CASSRTIFYNEQFF. This rearrangement joins TRBV2 to TRBJ2-1, with D possibly TRBD2 on 6 matching bases. The DNA ends 3 residues before the CDR3 does, and the rest of the CDR3 is filled in from the germline J gene. Per the germline V gene, CDR1 is SNHLY and CDR2 is FYNNEI. The CDR3 spans 14 residues. V gave up 5 bases and J gave up 4 bases, with 12 bases separating them.

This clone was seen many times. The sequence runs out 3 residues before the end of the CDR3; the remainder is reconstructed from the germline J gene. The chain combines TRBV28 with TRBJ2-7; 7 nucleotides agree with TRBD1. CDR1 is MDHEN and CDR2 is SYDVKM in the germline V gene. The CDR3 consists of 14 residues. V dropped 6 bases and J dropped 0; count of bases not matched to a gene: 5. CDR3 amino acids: CASRQQGRSYEQYF. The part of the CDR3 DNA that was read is TGTGCCAGCAGACAACAGGGGCGCTCCTACGAG.

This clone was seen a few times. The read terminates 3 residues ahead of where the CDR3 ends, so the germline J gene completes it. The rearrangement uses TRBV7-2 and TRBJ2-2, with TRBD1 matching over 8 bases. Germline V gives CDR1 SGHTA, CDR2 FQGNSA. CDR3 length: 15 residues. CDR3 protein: CASSPSGTGNEKLFF. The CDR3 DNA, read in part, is TGTGCCAGCAGCCCTAGTGGGACAGGCAATGAAAAG. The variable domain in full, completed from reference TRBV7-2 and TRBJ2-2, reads GAGVSQSPSNKVTEKGKDVELRCDPISGHTALYWYRQSLGQGLEFLIYFQGNSAPDKSGLPSDRFSAERTGGSVSTLTIQRTQQEDSAVYLCASSPSGTGNEKLFFGEGSRLTVL.

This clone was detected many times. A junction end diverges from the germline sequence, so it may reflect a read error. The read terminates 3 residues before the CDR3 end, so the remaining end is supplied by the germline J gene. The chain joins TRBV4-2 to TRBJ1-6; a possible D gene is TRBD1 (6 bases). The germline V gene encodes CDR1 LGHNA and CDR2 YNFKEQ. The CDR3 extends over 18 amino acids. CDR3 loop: CASSQEERGTSYNSPLHF. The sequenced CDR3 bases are TGCGCCAGCAGCCAAGAGGAGAGGGGGACCTCCTATAATTCACCC.

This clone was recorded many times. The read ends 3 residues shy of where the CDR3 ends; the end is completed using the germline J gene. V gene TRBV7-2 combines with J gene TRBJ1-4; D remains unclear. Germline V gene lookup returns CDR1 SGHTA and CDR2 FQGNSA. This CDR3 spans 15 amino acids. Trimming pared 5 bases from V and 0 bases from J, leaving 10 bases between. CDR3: CASSPALATNEKLFF. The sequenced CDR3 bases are TGTGCCAGCAGCCCCGCACTTGCAACTAATGAAAAA.

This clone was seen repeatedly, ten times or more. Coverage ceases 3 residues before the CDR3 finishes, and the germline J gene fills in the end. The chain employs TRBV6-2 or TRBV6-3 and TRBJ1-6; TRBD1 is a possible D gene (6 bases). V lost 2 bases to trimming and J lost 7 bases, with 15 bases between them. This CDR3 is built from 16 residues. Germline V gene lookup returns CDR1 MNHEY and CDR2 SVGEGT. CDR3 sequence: CASSYPPRRGNSPLHF. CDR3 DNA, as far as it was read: TGTGCCAGCAGTTACCCACCCCGCAGGGGCAATTCACCC.